The 17 T cell receptor beta chains reported below all come from one sample, sequenced in a study of response to subunit inactivated influenza vaccine. A single record per CDR3 protein comes from TCRdb applying MiXCR to the RT-PCR reads. Of approximately 290,000 distinct CDR3 sequences in the sample, around 20% were seen once. The sequencing used PBMCs from blood, collected approximately 20 months after vaccination. The receptors come from a man between 50 and 69 years old who received an inactivated influenza vaccine.

This clonotype came up a few times. The chain has TRBV4-3 and TRBJ1-6; D is uncertain. The CDR3 is made up of 13 amino acids. The V gene's germline CDR1 is LGHNA and CDR2 YSLEER. With 4 bases removed from V and 9 bases from J, the gap between germline ends came to 10 bases. CDR3 in DNA: TGCGCCAGCAGCCGAGAAACTCGTTCACCCCTCCACTTT. Residues: CASSRETRSPLHF.

V usage is TRBV7-9 and J usage is TRBJ1-3; a weak D match, TRBD1 (5 bases). Trimming shortened V by 6 bases and J by 2 bases, and 8 bases separated the two germline ends. Germline V gene sequence: CDR1 SEHNR, CDR2 FQNEAQ (reference sequence). The CDR3 covers 13 residues. The CDR3 coding sequence is TGTGCCAGCAGTCGGGGGGCTGGAAACACCATATATTTT. Translated: CASSRGAGNTIYF.

This chain connects TRBV7-8 to TRBJ2-2; TRBD1 is a possible D gene (5 bases). The CDR3 is 16 amino acids. Trimming left V 0 bases short and J 4 bases short, with 12 bases between. Germline V gives CDR1 SGHVS, CDR2 FQNEAQ. The CDR3 loop is CASSLARQLSTGELFF. In DNA, the CDR3 is TGTGCCAGCAGCTTAGCTCGACAGCTAAGCACCGGGGAGCTGTTTTTT. Combining the CDR3 with reference TRBV7-8 and TRBJ2-2 gives the whole variable domain GAGVSQSPRYKVAKRGQDVALRCDPISGHVSLFWYQQALGQGPEFLTYFQNEAQLDKSGLPSDRFFAERPEGSVSTLKIQRTQQEDSAVYLCASSLARQLSTGELFFGEGSRLTVL.

The chain has TRBV11-2 and TRBJ2-3; TRBD1 might be the D (5 bases). CDR3 size: 16 residues. Germline CDR1 reads SGHAT; CDR2 reads FQNNGV. The V and J ends lost 5 bases and 0 bases respectively, with 15 bases between them. The CDR3, as DNA: TGTGCCAGCAGCGCGACGACAGCTTCTAGCACAGATACGCAGTATTTT. This sequence encodes CASSATTASSTDTQYF.

The chain combines TRBV27 with TRBJ2-7; 7 nucleotides agree with TRBD2. Looked up from germline, CDR1 is MNHEY and CDR2 is SMNVEV (reference sequence). V was clipped by 0 bases and J by 3 bases; unmatched bases: 2. The CDR3 is made up of 14 amino acids. The CDR3 DNA follows: TGTGCCAGCAGTTTATCCGGGAGGTTCTACGAGCAGTACTTC. Protein sequence: CASSLSGRFYEQYF.

This clonotype has only a few counts. The V call is TRBV7-8, the J call TRBJ1-2, with D uncertain. Germline CDR1 SGHVS, CDR2 FQNEAQ. There are 17 residues in the CDR3. V lost 1 base to trimming and J lost 2 bases, with 17 bases between them. The CDR3 loop is CASSLVRIGRPNYGYTF. CDR3 DNA sequence: TGTGCCAGCAGCTTAGTTCGAATTGGCAGACCCAACTATGGCTACACCTTC.

This clonotype was observed many times. The rearrangement uses TRBV12-3 or TRBV12-4 and TRBJ2-7; D possibly corresponds to TRBD1 (6 bases). V dropped 6 bases and J dropped 1 base, with 10 bases sitting between them. CDR3 length: 13 amino acids. The CDR3 DNA reads as TGTGCCAGCAGCCTCAGGGGTTCCTACGAGCAGTACTTC. Translating gives CASSLRGSYEQYF.

This chain uses TRBV6-2 or TRBV6-3 with TRBJ2-1; unclear D gene. From germline, CDR1 is MNHEY and CDR2 SVGEGT. The CDR3 extends over 12 amino acids. The V and J ends lost 2 bases and 2 bases respectively, with 1 base between them. As DNA, the CDR3 is TGTGCCAGCAGTTACACCTACAATGAGCAGTTCTTC. Its translation is CASSYTYNEQFF.

The chain links TRBV6-2 or TRBV6-3 to TRBJ2-1; TRBD1 might be the D (5 bases). This CDR3 has 13 residues. CDR1 is MNHEY and CDR2 is SVGEGT in the germline V gene. V lost 3 bases and J lost 10, with 13 bases in between. The CDR3 loop is CASSYLQVREQFF. The DNA of the CDR3 is TGTGCCAGCAGTTATTTACAGGTACGCGAGCAGTTCTTC.

V is TRBV29-1 and J is TRBJ2-3; D unclear. The germline V gene has CDR1 SQVTM and CDR2 ANQGSEA. This CDR3 has 12 residues. Trimming left V 4 bases short and J 4 bases short, with 9 bases between. CDR3 sequence: CSVGAFSDTQYF. The CDR3 coding sequence is TGCAGCGTTGGGGCGTTCTCAGATACGCAGTATTTT.

The chain recombines TRBV4-3 with TRBJ1-6; 9 nucleotides line up with TRBD1. Germline V gene sequence: CDR1 LGHNA, CDR2 YSLEER. This CDR3 spans 15 amino acids. The V gene end was trimmed by 3 bases and the J gene end by 9 bases; junction bases not matched to a gene: 6. CDR3 in DNA: TGCGCCAGCAGCCAGGGGACAGGGATAAGTTCACCCCTCCACTTT. As protein: CASSQGTGISSPLHF.

This clonotype was seen once. The chain uses TRBV12-3 or TRBV12-4 and TRBJ2-4; weak D call: TRBD2 (5 bases). The CDR3 covers 15 residues. Trimming took off 5 bases at V and 2 bases at J, with 13 bases between the two ends. Here the CDR3 reads CASSDWEWPKNIQYF. CDR3 sequence (DNA): TGTGCCAGCAGTGACTGGGAGTGGCCCAAAAACATTCAGTACTTC.

This clonotype was detected a few times. The chain uses TRBV6-6 and TRBJ1-2; D perhaps matches TRBD1 (5 bases). The V gene's germline CDR1 is MNHNY and CDR2 SVGAGI (reference sequence). The CDR3 runs to 13 residues. V was trimmed by 2 bases and J by 5 bases, leaving 9 bases between them. CDR3 region: CASSYRGKYGYTF. In DNA, the CDR3 is TGTGCCAGCAGTTACAGGGGAAAATATGGCTACACCTTC.

This clonotype was seen more than once but under ten times. The rearrangement uses TRBV5-1 and TRBJ1-4; perhaps TRBD1 as D (5 bases). Trimming stripped 1 base from V and 4 bases from J, with 8 bases between. The CDR3 sequence is 14 residues long. Germline CDR1 and CDR2: SGHRS and YFSETQ. CDR3 DNA sequence: TGCGCCAGCAGCTTGAATGGGGGTAATGAAAAACTGTTTTTT. This sequence encodes CASSLNGGNEKLFF.

A few counts support this clonotype. V and J are TRBV5-1 and TRBJ2-3, with D unresolved. The V end was cut by 4 bases, the J end by 2 bases, with 8 bases between. The CDR3 loop spans 13 amino acids. The V gene's germline CDR1 is SGHRS and CDR2 YFSETQ. The CDR3, as DNA: TGCGCCAGCAGCGCACCCCACACAGATACGCAGTATTTT. Residues: CASSAPHTDTQYF.

J is TRBJ1-6 and V is TRBV5-8; 7 bases line up with TRBD1. Trimming at V came to 4 bases and at J to 7 bases, leaving 14 bases not matched to a gene. The CDR3 is 17 amino acids. Germline V gene lookup returns CDR1 SGHTS and CDR2 YDEGEE. The CDR3 DNA reads as TGTGCCAGCAGCAGCACCACCCGGGACAGATGGAATTCACCCCTCCACTTT. Its translation: CASSSTTRDRWNSPLHF.

There are a few counts of this clonotype. The chain links TRBV5-6 to TRBJ1-1, with 9 bases that match TRBD1. CDR1 SGHDT and CDR2 YYEEEE come from the germline V gene. This CDR3 region has 14 residues. V shed 3 bases, J shed 6 bases, and the junction held 6 bases outside the gene matches. The CDR3 sequence is CASSYGTGSPEAFF. DNA for the CDR3: TGTGCCAGCAGCTACGGGACAGGGAGCCCTGAAGCTTTCTTT.